The rows below give T cell receptor beta chains drawn from one sample of a study of shared clonotypes between healthy human individuals. Sequenced by immunoSEQ multiplex PCR; TCRdb stores in-frame clones only, minus some. The sample shows millions of clones, over 85% of them seen only once. Input material: naive CD8+ T cells sorted from blood. These receptors all stem from a man between 18 and 35 years old in good health. Each CDR3 is given with its conserved first and last residue. Each record gives: D gene, V gene, clone size, J gene, CDR3 protein, CDR3 DNA. A D gene is named only where the DNA matches it firmly. Not every row has a clone size; where given, it reads once, few, many or a size class.

d_gene: TRBD1
v_gene: TRBV27
abundance: NA
j_gene: TRBJ1-4
CDR3aa: CASSPRDSNEKLFF
CDR3nt: TGTGCCAGCAGTCCCCGGGACAGTAATGAAAAACTGTTTTTT

d_gene: TRBD1
v_gene: TRBV27
abundance: NA
j_gene: TRBJ2-2
CDR3aa: CASSPTGTGANTGELFF
CDR3nt: TGTGCCAGCAGTCCAACCGGGACAGGAGCGAACACCGGGGAGCTGTTTTTT

d_gene: NA
v_gene: TRBV13
abundance: NA
j_gene: TRBJ2-3
CDR3aa: CASSADFTDTQYF
CDR3nt: TGTGCCAGCAGCGCGGACTTCACAGATACGCAGTATTTT

d_gene: TRBD2
v_gene: TRBV6-5
abundance: NA
j_gene: TRBJ2-5
CDR3aa: CASSTLAGVFETQYF
CDR3nt: TGTGCCAGCAGTACGCTAGCGGGCGTTTTTGAGACCCAGTACTTC

d_gene: NA
v_gene: TRBV19
abundance: NA
j_gene: TRBJ2-3
CDR3aa: CASSQEAGLDRTDTQYF
CDR3nt: TGTGCCAGTAGCCAAGAGGCGGGACTGGACCGCACAGATACGCAGTATTTT

d_gene: NA
v_gene: TRBV5-4
abundance: NA
j_gene: TRBJ2-5
CDR3aa: CASSLVEAGRGETQYF
CDR3nt: TGTGCCAGCAGCTTGGTTGAGGCGGGGAGGGGGGAGACCCAGTACTTC

d_gene: TRBD2
v_gene: TRBV7-8
abundance: NA
j_gene: TRBJ2-5
CDR3aa: CASRDALAGGETQYF
CDR3nt: TGTGCCAGCAGGGACGCACTAGCGGGAGGAGAGACCCAGTACTTC

d_gene: NA
v_gene: TRBV6-5
abundance: NA
j_gene: TRBJ2-3
CDR3aa: CASSYQRWGTDTQYF
CDR3nt: TGTGCCAGCAGTTACCAACGCTGGGGCACAGATACGCAGTATTTT

d_gene: NA
v_gene: TRBV7-2
abundance: NA
j_gene: TRBJ1-2
CDR3aa: CASSEPGLLFYGYTF
CDR3nt: TGTGCCAGCAGCGAACCGGGACTGCTTTTCTATGGCTACACCTTC

d_gene: NA
v_gene: TRBV6-5
abundance: NA
j_gene: TRBJ2-7
CDR3aa: CASSYIGGNGEQYF
CDR3nt: TGTGCCAGCAGTTATATCGGGGGCAATGGCGAGCAGTACTTC

d_gene: TRBD1
v_gene: TRBV7-9
abundance: NA
j_gene: TRBJ2-3
CDR3aa: CASSGPGQATSTDTQYF
CDR3nt: TGTGCCAGCAGCGGACCGGGACAGGCTACTAGCACAGATACGCAGTATTTT

d_gene: NA
v_gene: TRBV10-1
abundance: NA
j_gene: TRBJ2-7
CDR3aa: CASSEPGKDEQYF
CDR3nt: TGCGCCAGCAGTGAGCCCGGAAAAGACGAGCAGTACTTC

d_gene: NA
v_gene: TRBV10-2
abundance: NA
j_gene: TRBJ2-1
CDR3aa: CASSETRDYNEQFF
CDR3nt: TGCGCCAGCAGTGAGACGAGGGACTACAATGAGCAGTTCTTC

d_gene: NA
v_gene: TRBV11-3
abundance: NA
j_gene: TRBJ2-1
CDR3aa: CASSSLLEGENEQFF
CDR3nt: TGTGCCAGCAGCTCGCTCCTTGAGGGGGAAAATGAGCAGTTCTTC

d_gene: NA
v_gene: TRBV4-1
abundance: once
j_gene: TRBJ2-7
CDR3aa: CASSQETSYEQYF
CDR3nt: TGCGCCAGCAGCCAAGAGACCTCCTACGAGCAGTACTTC

d_gene: TRBD2
v_gene: TRBV5-1
abundance: few
j_gene: TRBJ2-7
CDR3aa: CASSLGASGLGLREQYF
CDR3nt: TGCGCCAGCAGCTTGGGTGCTAGCGGGTTGGGGCTACGAGAGCAGTACTTC

d_gene: NA
v_gene: TRBV10-3
abundance: once
j_gene: TRBJ1-6
CDR3aa: CAISETGPVGHQNSPLHF
CDR3nt: TGTGCCATCAGTGAGACGGGGCCGGTGGGGCACCAGAATTCACCCCTCCACTTT

d_gene: NA
v_gene: TRBV28
abundance: few
j_gene: TRBJ2-5
CDR3aa: CASNRRDRETQYF
CDR3nt: TGTGCCAGCAACAGAAGGGACCGGGAGACCCAGTACTTC

d_gene: NA
v_gene: TRBV10-2
abundance: NA
j_gene: TRBJ2-1
CDR3aa: CASSGLTPGEQFF
CDR3nt: TGCGCCAGCAGTGGACTTACCCCGGGGGAGCAGTTCTTC

d_gene: NA
v_gene: TRBV9
abundance: NA
j_gene: TRBJ2-1
CDR3aa: CASSVEDNEQFF
CDR3nt: TGTGCCAGCAGCGTAGAAGACAATGAGCAGTTCTTC

d_gene: NA
v_gene: TRBV4-3
abundance: NA
j_gene: TRBJ2-7
CDR3aa: CASSKWLSYEQYF
CDR3nt: TGCGCCAGCAGCAAGTGGCTCTCCTACGAGCAGTACTTC

d_gene: TRBD2
v_gene: TRBV11-2
abundance: NA
j_gene: TRBJ2-2
CDR3aa: CASSLAAGGPIGELFF
CDR3nt: TGTGCCAGCAGCTTAGCCGCGGGAGGGCCCATCGGGGAGCTGTTTTTT

d_gene: NA
v_gene: TRBV5-1
abundance: NA
j_gene: TRBJ1-4
CDR3aa: CAIAHRADNEKLFF
CDR3nt: TGCGCCATCGCCCACAGAGCCGATAATGAAAAACTGTTTTTT

d_gene: TRBD2
v_gene: TRBV29-1
abundance: NA
j_gene: TRBJ2-1
CDR3aa: CSVISREDNEQFF
CDR3nt: TGCAGCGTTATCTCGCGGGAGGACAATGAGCAGTTCTTC

d_gene: NA
v_gene: TRBV10-3
abundance: NA
j_gene: TRBJ2-5
CDR3aa: CAISVPGTAEETQYF
CDR3nt: TGTGCCATCAGTGTCCCGGGGACGGCCGAAGAGACCCAGTACTTC

d_gene: TRBD2
v_gene: TRBV10-3
abundance: NA
j_gene: TRBJ2-7
CDR3aa: CAIMGTSGSSYEQYF
CDR3nt: TGTGCCATCATGGGGACTAGCGGTAGCTCCTACGAGCAGTACTTC

d_gene: TRBD1
v_gene: TRBV2
abundance: once
j_gene: TRBJ2-1
CDR3aa: CASSEVVQGANEQFF
CDR3nt: TGTGCCAGCAGTGAGGTGGTGCAGGGGGCCAATGAGCAGTTCTTC

d_gene: TRBD2
v_gene: TRBV9
abundance: NA
j_gene: TRBJ2-2
CDR3aa: CASSVETSGNTGELFF
CDR3nt: TGTGCCAGCAGCGTGGAGACTAGCGGGAACACCGGGGAGCTGTTTTTT

d_gene: NA
v_gene: TRBV30
abundance: once
j_gene: TRBJ2-1
CDR3aa: CAWRQGMSYNEQFF
CDR3nt: TGTGCCTGGAGGCAGGGGATGTCCTACAATGAGCAGTTCTTC

d_gene: NA
v_gene: TRBV19
abundance: few
j_gene: TRBJ2-5
CDR3aa: CASGRWQETQYF
CDR3nt: TGTGCCAGCGGGAGATGGCAAGAGACCCAGTACTTC

d_gene: NA
v_gene: TRBV27
abundance: NA
j_gene: TRBJ1-2
CDR3aa: CASSESSGDRNYGYTF
CDR3nt: TGTGCCAGCAGTGAATCCTCAGGGGATAGGAACTATGGCTACACCTTC

d_gene: TRBD2
v_gene: TRBV14
abundance: NA
j_gene: TRBJ2-1
CDR3aa: CASSLKSVSFDRGRGNEQFF
CDR3nt: TGTGCCAGCAGCCTAAAGAGTGTATCTTTTGATCGCGGGAGGGGCAATGAGCAGTTCTTC

d_gene: NA
v_gene: TRBV7-8
abundance: NA
j_gene: TRBJ2-5
CDR3aa: CASSLAGYQETQYF
CDR3nt: TGTGCCAGCAGCTTAGCTGGTTACCAAGAGACCCAGTACTTC

d_gene: NA
v_gene: TRBV7-8
abundance: NA
j_gene: TRBJ2-7
CDR3aa: CASSSNQGGKGYEQYF
CDR3nt: TGTGCCAGCAGCTCAAACCAGGGTGGGAAAGGCTACGAGCAGTACTTC

d_gene: NA
v_gene: TRBV27
abundance: NA
j_gene: TRBJ2-1
CDR3aa: CASSLEAGGPRYNEQFF
CDR3nt: TGTGCCAGCAGTTTAGAGGCCGGTGGGCCGCGGTACAATGAGCAGTTCTTC

d_gene: NA
v_gene: TRBV5-1
abundance: NA
j_gene: TRBJ1-2
CDR3aa: CASSLGGVASYGYTF
CDR3nt: TGCGCCAGCAGCTTGGGCGGGGTGGCTAGCTATGGCTACACCTTC

d_gene: NA
v_gene: TRBV4-1
abundance: NA
j_gene: TRBJ2-5
CDR3aa: CASSQAQLSAETQYF
CDR3nt: TGCGCCAGCAGCCAGGCCCAGCTTAGCGCTGAGACCCAGTACTTC

d_gene: NA
v_gene: TRBV28
abundance: NA
j_gene: TRBJ2-3
CDR3aa: CASSPRESTDTQYF
CDR3nt: TGTGCCAGCAGCCCGAGGGAAAGCACAGATACGCAGTATTTT

d_gene: NA
v_gene: TRBV29-1
abundance: once
j_gene: TRBJ2-2
CDR3aa: CSVDGNRADTGELFF
CDR3nt: TGCAGCGTTGATGGGAACAGGGCCGACACCGGGGAGCTGTTTTTT

d_gene: NA
v_gene: TRBV12-5
abundance: NA
j_gene: TRBJ2-6
CDR3aa: CASGLVVASGANVLTF
CDR3nt: TGTGCTAGTGGTTTGGTAGTGGCCTCTGGGGCCAACGTCCTGACTTTC

d_gene: NA
v_gene: TRBV2
abundance: NA
j_gene: TRBJ1-4
CDR3aa: CASSEAGTNEKLFF
CDR3nt: TGTGCCAGCAGTGAAGCAGGGACTAATGAAAAACTGTTTTTT

d_gene: NA
v_gene: TRBV7-9
abundance: NA
j_gene: TRBJ2-7
CDR3aa: CAGSGHLSYEQYF
CDR3nt: TGTGCCGGCTCGGGACACCTCTCCTACGAGCAGTACTTC

d_gene: TRBD2
v_gene: TRBV27
abundance: NA
j_gene: TRBJ2-3
CDR3aa: CASSALSPGEGTDTQYF
CDR3nt: TGTGCCAGCAGTGCACTCTCACCGGGGGAGGGTACAGATACGCAGTATTTT

d_gene: NA
v_gene: TRBV27
abundance: NA
j_gene: TRBJ1-2
CDR3aa: CASSAVPNYGYTF
CDR3nt: TGTGCCAGCAGTGCGGTTCCTAACTATGGCTACACCTTC

d_gene: TRBD1
v_gene: TRBV11-2
abundance: NA
j_gene: TRBJ2-5
CDR3aa: CASSHVPGQQETQYF
CDR3nt: TGTGCCAGCAGTCACGTACCGGGACAGCAAGAGACCCAGTACTTC

d_gene: NA
v_gene: TRBV7-9
abundance: NA
j_gene: TRBJ2-7
CDR3aa: CASSPGDSYEQYF
CDR3nt: TGTGCCAGCAGCCCTGGGGACTCCTACGAGCAGTACTTC

d_gene: TRBD1
v_gene: TRBV18
abundance: NA
j_gene: TRBJ2-6
CDR3aa: CASSGTGDTFSGANVLTF
CDR3nt: TGTGCCAGCTCGGGGACAGGAGACACTTTCTCTGGGGCCAACGTCCTGACTTTC

d_gene: NA
v_gene: TRBV5-1
abundance: NA
j_gene: TRBJ2-1
CDR3aa: CASSLAVFGYNEQFF
CDR3nt: TGCGCCAGCAGCTTGGCCGTCTTTGGCTACAATGAGCAGTTCTTC

d_gene: TRBD1
v_gene: TRBV27
abundance: NA
j_gene: TRBJ2-1
CDR3aa: CASSSTGGAYEQFF
CDR3nt: TGTGCCAGCAGTTCTACAGGGGGCGCTTATGAGCAGTTCTTC

d_gene: TRBD1
v_gene: TRBV2
abundance: NA
j_gene: TRBJ2-1
CDR3aa: CASREGQGRSYNEQFF
CDR3nt: TGTGCCAGCAGAGAAGGACAGGGTCGCTCCTACAATGAGCAGTTCTTC

d_gene: TRBD2
v_gene: TRBV7-2
abundance: NA
j_gene: TRBJ2-7
CDR3aa: CASSLEPSGSEAYEQYF
CDR3nt: TGTGCCAGCAGCTTAGAACCTAGCGGGAGTGAAGCCTACGAGCAGTACTTC

d_gene: NA
v_gene: TRBV6-1
abundance: NA
j_gene: TRBJ2-4
CDR3aa: CASSETGLPNIQYF
CDR3nt: TGTGCCAGCAGTGAGACAGGCCTACCTAACATTCAGTACTTC

d_gene: TRBD1
v_gene: TRBV29-1
abundance: NA
j_gene: TRBJ1-2
CDR3aa: CSVRLYGQEEGHTF
CDR3nt: TGCAGCGTCCGCCTCTACGGACAGGAAGAGGGTCACACCTTC